These 24 T cell receptor beta chains were sequenced from one sample in a study of blood T cells in healthy people across ages. It was with a sample-barcoded 5' primer and a J-beta primer mix that a second PCR of about 6 to 12 cycles was run. TCRdb ran MiXCR on the 5' RACE reads and lists one entry per CDR3 protein. The sample contains approximately 600,000 distinct CDR3 sequences, about 54% of which appear only once. What was sequenced was blood. These receptors all stem from a man aged 55-75 years in good health.

The V call is TRBV5-4, the J call TRBJ1-1; tentatively, D is TRBD1 (5 bases). Germline CDR1 reads SGHNT; CDR2 reads YYREEE (reference sequence). V dropped 5 bases and J dropped 4 bases, with 15 bases sitting between them. This CDR3 spans 14 amino acids. For the CDR3, the DNA is TGTGCCAGCAGGGGACCGGGACTGATCACTGAAGCTTTCTTT. Protein: CASRGPGLITEAFF.

This clonotype was picked up a small number of times. This chain links TRBV29-1 with TRBJ1-5; possibly TRBD1 for D (5 bases). The V gene's germline CDR1 is SQVTM and CDR2 ANQGSEA. Trimming pared 4 bases from V and 5 bases from J, leaving 12 bases between. The CDR3 loop spans 13 amino acids. CDR3 in DNA: TGCAGCGTTGGGTGGGGCCGCCATCAGCCCCAGCATTTT. Its translation is CSVGWGRHQPQHF.

The rearrangement joins TRBV20-1 to TRBJ2-2; 10 bases map to TRBD1. J lost 4 bases, V lost 7 bases, and 12 bases had no gene match. CDR1 is DFQATT, CDR2 SNEGSKA, per germline (reference sequence). The CDR3 is 16 residues long. This CDR3 reads CSVALGQGIGTGELFF. The CDR3 coding sequence is TGCAGTGTGGCTTTGGGACAGGGGATAGGCACCGGGGAGCTGTTTTTT.

V and J are TRBV5-1 and TRBJ2-5; D uncertain. Per the germline V gene, CDR1 is SGHRS and CDR2 is YFSETQ. The length of the CDR3 is 11 residues. The V end lost 4 bases, the J end lost 13 bases, and 14 bases lay between the germline ends. The CDR3 loop is CASSLWDKGYF. Here the CDR3 DNA reads TGCGCCAGCAGCCTCTGGGATAAGGGGTACTTC.

This sequence joins TRBV7-2 and TRBJ2-7; D is undetermined. Germline values: CDR1 SGHTA, CDR2 FQGNSA. The V end lost 0 bases, the J end lost 5 bases, and 8 bases lay between the germline ends. This CDR3 has 13 amino acids. Here the CDR3 DNA reads TGTGCCAGCAGCTTAGCGTTGGCAAACGAGCAGTACTTC. Its translation: CASSLALANEQYF.

This clonotype was detected a few times. The chain joins TRBV20-1 to TRBJ1-2, with D uncertain. The germline CDR1 and CDR2 sequences are DFQATT and SNEGSKA (reference sequence). The CDR3 sequence is 12 residues long. The CDR3 bases are TGCAGCTCCGTTCTACGTGTCCATGGCTACACCTTC. This translates into CSSVLRVHGYTF.

The J gene is TRBJ1-2, the V gene TRBV27; D perhaps matches TRBD1 (6 bases). Between the trimmed V and J ends, which lost 6 bases and 2 bases, there was a span of 22 bases. The CDR3 loop spans 17 amino acids. Germline CDR1 reads MNHEY; CDR2 reads SMNVEV (reference sequence). This CDR3 reads CASSLRRSGTRNYGYTF. In DNA form, the CDR3 reads TGTGCCAGCAGCCTAAGGAGGTCCGGGACACGGAACTATGGCTACACCTTC.

The V and J genes are TRBV5-1 and TRBJ1-3; weak D call: TRBD1 (6 bases). The CDR3 spans 18 residues. Trimming took off 4 bases at V and 2 bases at J, with 22 bases between the two ends. Germline CDR1 reads SGHRS; CDR2 reads YFSETQ. CDR3 bases: TGCGCCAGCAGCCCGGGGGCGGGAAACCGATATACTGGAAACACCATATATTTT. Translating it yields CASSPGAGNRYTGNTIYF.

This clonotype turned up a few times. This chain joins TRBV5-1 and TRBJ2-5; D uncertain. Germline CDR1 reads SGHRS; CDR2 reads YFSETQ. CDR3 length equals 16 residues. Trimming removed 2 bases from V and 1 base from J, with 15 bases in between. The CDR3: CASSFNPQPPQETQYF. Here the CDR3 DNA reads TGCGCCAGCAGCTTTAATCCACAGCCGCCCCAAGAGACCCAGTACTTC.

This chain links TRBV6-2 or TRBV6-3 with TRBJ2-5; the D gene is possibly TRBD1 (5 bases). The J call may be mistaken, given a closer DNA end match to TRBJ2-7. CDR3 length equals 15 residues. Germline V lookup: CDR1 MNHEY, CDR2 SVGEGT. The CDR3 sequence: CASSYSSRVPDEQYF. The CDR3 DNA sequence: TGTGCCAGCAGTTACTCGAGCAGGGTCCCCGACGAGCAGTACTTC.

The chain recombines TRBV6-1 with TRBJ1-6, with a tentative D call TRBD1 (6 bases). Trimming took off 5 bases at V and 14 bases at J, with 25 bases between the two ends. Germline V gene data show CDR1 as MNHNS and CDR2 as SASEGT. The CDR3 spans 16 residues. The CDR3: CASSINRDTRIGALHF. Here the CDR3 DNA reads TGTGCCAGCAGTATCAACCGGGACACTCGAATCGGGGCCCTCCACTTT.

The chain recombines TRBV28 with TRBJ1-1; the D gene is possibly TRBD1 (6 bases). This CDR3 has 14 residues. Germline lookup yields CDR1 MDHEN and CDR2 SYDVKM. Trimming cost V 5 bases and J 4 bases, with 14 bases left between them. The CDR3 sequence: CASSRYRAGTEAFF. CDR3 nucleotides: TGTGCCAGCAGTCGCTACAGGGCGGGCACTGAAGCTTTCTTT. The full variable domain, rest sourced from reference TRBV28 and TRBJ1-1, is DVKVTQSSRYLVKRTGEKVFLECVQDMDHENMFWYRQDPGLGLRLIYFSYDVKMKEKGDIPEGYSVSREKKERFSLILESASTNQTSMYLCASSRYRAGTEAFFGQGTRLTVV.

This chain connects TRBV12-3 or TRBV12-4 to TRBJ2-1, with TRBD2 matching over 7 bases. CDR3 size: 14 residues. J gave up 9 bases and V 5 bases, and 10 bases lay outside the gene matches. CDR3 region: CASSPGSGRAEQFF. DNA for the CDR3: TGTGCCAGCAGTCCAGGGTCAGGGAGGGCTGAGCAGTTCTTC.

The chain recombines TRBV9 with TRBJ1-2; D gene ambiguous. The CDR3 consists of 16 residues. CDR1 and CDR2 from the germline V gene are SGDLS and YYNGEE. The V and J ends lost 7 bases and 4 bases respectively, with 23 bases between them. CDR3 nucleotides: TGTGCCAGCGGTCCAGCCCGTCCAACAGTAGGCTATGGCTACACCTTC. Protein product: CASGPARPTVGYGYTF.

This chain joins TRBV28 and TRBJ2-7; D ambiguous. Gene TRBJ2-4 matches the end of the DNA better, so the J call may be wrong. This CDR3 has 13 amino acids. The germline V gene has CDR1 MDHEN and CDR2 SYDVKM. The CDR3 protein is CASRPGSENIQYF. The CDR3 DNA reads as TGTGCCAGCAGGCCGGGTTCCGAAAACATTCAGTACTTC.

In this sample, this clonotype turned up a few times. The chain employs TRBV20-1 and TRBJ2-3; D unresolved. With 3 bases removed from V and 5 bases from J, the gap between germline ends came to 15 bases. CDR1 DFQATT and CDR2 SNEGSKA come from the germline V gene (reference sequence). The CDR3 contains 14 residues. Here the CDR3 DNA reads TGCAGTGCTAGCACTAACCCCCTAATAGATACGCAGTATTTT. Translated: CSASTNPLIDTQYF.

This clonotype was counted between two and nine times. The chain couples TRBV28 to TRBJ2-5, with no clear D. The germline V gene encodes CDR1 MDHEN and CDR2 SYDVKM. Trimming shortened V by 4 bases and J by 3 bases, and 6 bases separated the two germline ends. CDR3 size: 12 residues. The CDR3 protein is CASSSTKETQYF. The CDR3 DNA sequence: TGTGCCAGCAGTTCAACTAAAGAGACCCAGTACTTC.

The sample holds a few counts of this clonotype. This chain joins TRBV20-1 and TRBJ2-7; 7 bases are shared with TRBD2. This CDR3 has 13 residues. Germline assignment: CDR1 DFQATT and CDR2 SNEGSKA (reference sequence). The CDR3 nucleotides are TGCAGCGTAACTAGCGCGAGCTCCTACGAGCAGTACTTC. This gives the protein CSVTSASSYEQYF.

This clonotype was seen more than once but under ten times. This rearrangement joins TRBV20-1 to TRBJ2-7, with D possibly being TRBD2 (7 bases). The CDR3 totals 14 residues. Per germline, CDR1 DFQATT and CDR2 SNEGSKA (reference sequence). V dropped 6 bases and J dropped 0 bases, with 15 bases sitting between them. CDR3 protein: CSAGGQAFSYEQYF. In nucleotides, the CDR3 is TGCAGTGCCGGGGGGCAGGCTTTCTCCTACGAGCAGTACTTC.

The V gene is TRBV7-2, the J gene TRBJ2-5; D tentatively reads TRBD1 or TRBD2 (8 bases each). The germline CDR1 and CDR2 sequences are SGHTA and FQGNSA. V lost 3 bases, J lost 10 bases, and 18 bases lay in between. The CDR3 runs 14 residues. This chain's CDR3 is CASSLDRARGGQYF. The CDR3 coding sequence is TGTGCCAGCAGCTTGGACAGGGCTCGGGGGGGCCAGTACTTC. The whole variable domain, remainder taken from reference TRBV7-2 and TRBJ2-5, is GAGVSQSPSNKVTEKGKDVELRCDPISGHTALYWYRQSLGQGLEFLIYFQGNSAPDKSGLPSDRFSAERTGGSVSTLTIQRTQQEDSAVYLCASSLDRARGGQYFGPGTRLLVL.

The J gene is TRBJ2-3, the V gene TRBV7-2; 7 positions agree with TRBD2. This CDR3 contains 15 residues. V was clipped by 5 bases and J by 2 bases; unmatched bases: 7. Germline V gene sequence: CDR1 SGHTA, CDR2 FQGNSA. The CDR3 bases are TGTGCCAGCAGCACCAGGACTAGTTTCACAGATACGCAGTATTTT. It specifies CASSTRTSFTDTQYF.

The chain employs TRBV5-1 and TRBJ2-7; D gene unclear. Trimming removed 2 bases at V and 1 base at J, with 10 bases between. This CDR3 has 14 residues. Germline CDR1 is SGHRS and CDR2 is YFSETQ. The CDR3 DNA is TGCGCCAGCAGCTTATACTCCTCATCCTACGAGCAGTACTTC. Protein sequence: CASSLYSSSYEQYF.

The chain is built from TRBV29-1 and TRBJ1-2, with 7 bases aligning to TRBD1. CDR3 length equals 15 residues. The germline V gene encodes CDR1 SQVTM and CDR2 ANQGSEA. V was clipped by 6 bases and J by 4 bases; unmatched bases: 14. CDR3: CSVGPDRPGGYGYTF. The CDR3 nucleotides read TGCAGCGTGGGCCCGGACAGGCCAGGGGGCTATGGCTACACCTTC. The full variable domain, completed using reference TRBV29-1 and TRBJ1-2, is SAVISQKPSRDICQRGTSLTIQCQVDSQVTMMFWYRQQPGQSLTLIATANQGSEATYESGFVIDKFPISRPNLTFSTLTVSNMSPEDSSIYLCSVGPDRPGGYGYTFGSGTRLTVV.

The chain combines TRBV10-3 with TRBJ2-3; TRBD2 is a possible D gene (6 bases). Between the trimmed V and J ends, which lost 2 bases and 2 bases, there was a span of 11 bases. In germline, CDR1 is ENHRY, CDR2 SYGVKD. The CDR3 extends over 15 amino acids. CDR3 sequence (DNA): TGTGCCATCAGTGAGGTGGGACTGACCACAGATACGCAGTATTTT. It specifies CAISEVGLTTDTQYF.